Sequencing of this T cell receptor beta chain was carried out in a study of blood T cell repertoires in COVID-19. Study overall: Donors in the United States, Italy and Spain gave samples during acute or convalescent COVID-19. The analysed material was cDNA or gDNA that came from T cells, B-cell-depleted T cells, or PBMCs.

This clone was seen a handful of times. In the authors' workflow: Amplification of reference gene primers was used by the study to estimate nucleated cell counts. Only in-frame clones appear in the TCRdb table, and some are missing; sequencing was by immunoSEQ multiplex PCR. For V, J and clone size, that table is used; D and trimming come from the DNA. In the table there are approximately 220,000 clones, about 86% of which are singletons. Germline V gives CDR1 ENHRY, CDR2 SYGVKD. CDR3 length: 14 residues. Deletions cut 1 base from V and 7 bases from J, with 14 bases between. Sequencing was carried out using PBMCs or T cells enriched from blood (not recorded which). This TCR came from a woman aged 30 to 39 who had been exposed to COVID-19. This chain connects TRBV10-3 to TRBJ2-7; D ambiguous. The DNA of the CDR3 is TGTGCCATCAGTGAGTTCGTCGCCCCGAGTGAGCAGTACTTC. This translates into CAISEFVAPSEQYF.